This T cell receptor beta chain originates from a study of blood T cell repertoires in COVID-19. Study at large: Samples representing acute and convalescent COVID-19 were sourced from the United States, Italy and Spain. Sources were T cells, B-cell-depleted T cells, or PBMCs; the material itself was cDNA or gDNA.

As handled by the study authors: Scientists estimated how many nucleated cells there were by amplifying reference gene primers. Sequencing was performed with immunoSEQ multiplex PCR; in TCRdb, only in-frame clones are kept and a portion is missing. The V and J calls and clone size were taken over from that table, and D and trimming were inferred from the DNA. The table includes some 130,000 clones, 65% to 85% detected once. CDR1 is SNHLY and CDR2 is FYNNEI in the germline V gene. V lost 1 base and J 1 base, leaving 4 bases between the germline ends. The CDR3 is 13 residues long. The sequenced material came from peripheral blood. This receptor was identified in a man between 70 and 80 years old with acute or convalescent COVID-19. The J gene is TRBJ1-1, the V gene TRBV2; D is undetermined. In nucleotides, the CDR3 is TGTGCCAGCAGTGAAGGCAGGAACACTGAAGCTTTCTTT. Protein sequence: CASSEGRNTEAFF.